What follows are 5 T cell receptor beta chains derived from one specimen sequenced in a study of T cells after yellow fever vaccination. TCRdb re-derived calls from the 5' RACE reads in MiXCR, one entry per CDR3 protein. The sample records tens of thousands of distinct CDR3 sequences, approximately 7% being singletons. The material sequenced was CD8+ T cells sorted from PBMCs, taken on the day of the first yellow fever vaccination. Source of these receptors: a man aged 18-30 years who received the YFV17D yellow fever vaccine.

This clonotype was observed at least ten times. The chain carries TRBV7-8 and TRBJ2-7, with D uncertain. With 4 bases removed from V and 4 bases from J, the gap between germline ends came to 5 bases. The V gene's germline CDR1 is SGHVS and CDR2 FQNEAQ. The CDR3 loop spans 11 amino acids. The CDR3 nucleotides read TGTGCCAGCAGCTACAAGTACGAGCAGTACTTC. This translates into CASSYKYEQYF.

This clonotype was recorded at least ten times. The chain links TRBV5-1 to TRBJ2-1; the match to TRBD2 covers 8 bases. The CDR3 covers 14 residues. Germline CDR1 is SGHRS and CDR2 is YFSETQ. J lost 15 bases, V lost 7 bases, and 18 bases had no gene match. Here the CDR3 reads CASRSGGLTMGLFF. For the CDR3, the DNA is TGCGCCAGCCGGTCGGGGGGGCTTACAATGGGTCTGTTCTTC. Complete variable domain (other parts from reference TRBV5-1 and TRBJ2-1): KAGVTQTPRYLIKTRGQQVTLSCSPISGHRSVSWYQQTPGQGLQFLFEYFSETQRNKGNFPGRFSGRQFSNSRSEMNVSTLELGDSALYLCASRSGGLTMGLFFGPGTRLTVL.

The sample holds many counts of this clonotype. V and J are TRBV4-2 and TRBJ2-5; 7 positions agree with TRBD2. In germline, CDR1 is LGHNA, CDR2 YNFKEQ. The CDR3 is 16 amino acids. V lost 2 bases, J lost 0 bases, and 6 bases stayed unmatched. CDR3 DNA sequence: TGTGCCAGCAGCCAAAGGGATGGGGGGGACCAAGAGACCCAGTACTTC. Protein: CASSQRDGGDQETQYF.

This clonotype was seen many times. This chain joins TRBV2 and TRBJ2-1; a possible D gene is TRBD2 (7 bases). This CDR3 has 13 residues. V was shortened by 8 bases and J by 2 bases, with 10 bases between the two germline ends. Germline assignment: CDR1 SNHLY and CDR2 FYNNEI. The CDR3 coding sequence is TGTGCCAGCGGGGGGGCAACCTACAATGAGCAGTTCTTC. Translated: CASGGATYNEQFF.

This clonotype was seen many times. This chain joins TRBV4-3 and TRBJ2-4, with unresolved D. V dropped 0 bases and J dropped 3 bases, with 18 bases sitting between them. This CDR3 contains 18 residues. Germline CDR1 and CDR2: LGHNA and YSLEER. DNA of the CDR3: TGCGCCAGCAGCCAAGATATAGGTGGTGGGGTTGTCAAAAACATTCAGTACTTC. Its translation is CASSQDIGGGVVKNIQYF.